This T cell receptor (beta chain) appears in the sequencing data of a study of blood T cell repertoires in COVID-19. Study at large: Samples came from the United States, Italy and Spain, spanning acute and convalescent COVID-19. PBMCs, B-cell-depleted T cells, or T cells were the source of the cDNA or gDNA that made up the material.

The CDR3 extends over 16 amino acids. Germline CDR1 is PRHDT and CDR2 is FYEKMQ (reference sequence). V shed 5 bases and J 10 bases; nucleotides not matched to a gene: 17. Per the original methods: Estimation of nucleated cell counts relied on the amplification of reference gene primers. The repertoire was sequenced with immunoSEQ multiplex PCR; TCRdb's copy has only in-frame clones and lacks some. That table supplies the V and J calls and clone size; D and trimming were determined from the DNA. The sample has about 67,000 clones, more than 75% seen once. The specimen sequenced was peripheral blood. The receptor comes from a man between 45 and 60 years old with active COVID-19. The chain has TRBV13 and TRBJ2-1; 7 bases are a match to TRBD2. CDR3 in amino acids: CASSLLLSGVSGEQFF. For the CDR3, the DNA is TGTGCCAGCAGCCTCCTTTTGAGCGGGGTTTCGGGGGAGCAGTTCTTC.